These 5 T cell receptor beta chains originate from one sample sequenced in a study of blood T cell repertoires in COVID-19. The method was immunoSEQ multiplex PCR; TCRdb's version includes in-frame clones alone and lacks a portion of them. The sample has 650,000 to 800,000 clones, approximately 90% seen once. The sequencing sample was made of peripheral blood. These receptors originate from a woman under 30 with acute or convalescent COVID-19.

V is TRBV30 and J is TRBJ2-3; weak D call: TRBD1 (5 bases). The germline CDR1 and CDR2 sequences are GTSNPN and SVGIG (reference sequence). The CDR3 runs to 15 residues. The V and J ends lost 1 base and 4 bases respectively, with 15 bases between them. The CDR3 loop reads CAWSDTGFTADTQYF. The CDR3 nucleotides read TGTGCCTGGAGTGATACAGGTTTTACCGCAGATACGCAGTATTTT.

The J gene is TRBJ2-7, the V gene TRBV27; tentatively, D is TRBD2 (5 bases). There are 14 residues in the CDR3. Trimming shortened V by 3 bases and J by 2 bases, and 11 bases separated the two germline ends. Per germline, CDR1 MNHEY and CDR2 SMNVEV (reference sequence). The CDR3 spells CASSLTEGPYEQYF. The CDR3 coding sequence is TGTGCCAGCAGTTTGACCGAGGGTCCCTACGAGCAGTACTTC.

This chain uses TRBV11-3 with TRBJ1-5; no clear D. Trimming cost V 2 bases and J 7 bases, with 12 bases left between them. This CDR3 spans 14 amino acids. Germline V gives CDR1 SGHNT, CDR2 YENEEA. CDR3 sequence: CASSLRGFGQPQHF. DNA for the CDR3: TGTGCCAGCAGCTTAAGAGGGTTTGGGCAGCCCCAGCATTTT.

The chain combines TRBV7-9 with TRBJ2-1; 9 bases are a match to TRBD2. The germline CDR1 and CDR2 sequences are SEHNR and FQNEAQ (reference sequence). The CDR3 loop spans 16 amino acids. V shed 3 bases and J 5 bases; nucleotides not matched to a gene: 8. CDR3 sequence: CASSFPRASGDNEQFF. CDR3 coding DNA: TGTGCCAGCAGCTTTCCCCGGGCTAGCGGGGACAATGAGCAGTTCTTC.

The chain combines TRBV6-5 with TRBJ1-2; D remains ambiguous. The germline V gene has CDR1 MNHEY and CDR2 SVGAGI. The V gene lost 4 bases and the J gene lost 2 bases, with 11 bases spanning the gap. The CDR3 spans 14 residues. The chain's CDR3 is CASSWRGLNYGYTF. The CDR3, as DNA: TGTGCCAGCAGTTGGAGAGGGCTGAACTATGGCTACACCTTC.